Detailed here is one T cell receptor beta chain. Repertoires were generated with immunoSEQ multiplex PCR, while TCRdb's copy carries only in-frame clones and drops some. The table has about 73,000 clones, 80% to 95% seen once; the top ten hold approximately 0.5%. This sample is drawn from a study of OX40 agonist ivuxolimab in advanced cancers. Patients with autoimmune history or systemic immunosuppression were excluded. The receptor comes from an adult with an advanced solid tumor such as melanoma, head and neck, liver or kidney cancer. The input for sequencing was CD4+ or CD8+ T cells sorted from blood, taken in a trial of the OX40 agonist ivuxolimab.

CDR3 coding DNA: TGCAGCGGGGACAGGGGGAACACTGAAGCTTTCTTT. Protein sequence: CSGDRGNTEAFF. The chain carries TRBV29-1 and TRBJ1-1; 10 positions agree with TRBD1. The trim removed 7 bases at V and 1 base at J, leaving 0 bases unmatched. This CDR3 is built from 12 residues. The germline V gene encodes CDR1 SQVTM and CDR2 ANQGSEA. Full variable domain (rest looked up from reference TRBV29-1 and TRBJ1-1): SAVISQKPSRDICQRGTSLTIQCQVDSQVTMMFWYRQQPGQSLTLIATANQGSEATYESGFVIDKFPISRPNLTFSTLTVSNMSPEDSSIYLCSGDRGNTEAFFGQGTRLTVV.